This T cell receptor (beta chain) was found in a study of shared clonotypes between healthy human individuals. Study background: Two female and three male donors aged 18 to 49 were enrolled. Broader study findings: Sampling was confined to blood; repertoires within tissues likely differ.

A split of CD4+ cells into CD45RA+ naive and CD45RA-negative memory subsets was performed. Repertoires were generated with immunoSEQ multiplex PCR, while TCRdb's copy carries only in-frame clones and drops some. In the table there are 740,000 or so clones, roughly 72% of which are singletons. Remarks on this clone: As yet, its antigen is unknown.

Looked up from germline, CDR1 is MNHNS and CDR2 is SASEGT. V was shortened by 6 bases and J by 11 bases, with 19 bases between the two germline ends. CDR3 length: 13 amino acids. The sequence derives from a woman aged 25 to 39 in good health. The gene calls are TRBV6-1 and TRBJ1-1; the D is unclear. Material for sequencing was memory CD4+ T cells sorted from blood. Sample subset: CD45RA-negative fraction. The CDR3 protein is CASRPEWPLEAFF. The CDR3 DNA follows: TGTGCCAGCAGGCCCGAGTGGCCGCTAGAGGCTTTCTTT.